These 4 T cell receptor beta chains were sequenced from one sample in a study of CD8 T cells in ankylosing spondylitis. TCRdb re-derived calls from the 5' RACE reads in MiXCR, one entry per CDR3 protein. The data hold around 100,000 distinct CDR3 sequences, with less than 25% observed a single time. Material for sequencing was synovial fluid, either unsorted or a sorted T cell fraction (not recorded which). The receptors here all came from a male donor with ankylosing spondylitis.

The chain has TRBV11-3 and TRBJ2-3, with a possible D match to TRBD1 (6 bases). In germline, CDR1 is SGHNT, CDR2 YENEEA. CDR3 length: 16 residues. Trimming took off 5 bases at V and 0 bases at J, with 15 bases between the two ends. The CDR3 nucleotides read TGTGCCAGCAGCCGAGGACAGCTATATAGCACAGATACGCAGTATTTT. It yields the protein CASSRGQLYSTDTQYF.

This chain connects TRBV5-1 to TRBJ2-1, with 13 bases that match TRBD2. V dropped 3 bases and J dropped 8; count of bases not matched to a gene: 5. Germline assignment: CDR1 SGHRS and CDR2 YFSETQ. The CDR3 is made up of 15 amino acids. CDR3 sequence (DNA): TGCGCCAGCAGCTCCGGACTAGCGGGAGTCTATGAGCAGTTCTTC. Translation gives CASSSGLAGVYEQFF. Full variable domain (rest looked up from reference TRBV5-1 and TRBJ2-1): KAGVTQTPRYLIKTRGQQVTLSCSPISGHRSVSWYQQTPGQGLQFLFEYFSETQRNKGNFPGRFSGRQFSNSRSEMNVSTLELGDSALYLCASSSGLAGVYEQFFGPGTRLTVL.

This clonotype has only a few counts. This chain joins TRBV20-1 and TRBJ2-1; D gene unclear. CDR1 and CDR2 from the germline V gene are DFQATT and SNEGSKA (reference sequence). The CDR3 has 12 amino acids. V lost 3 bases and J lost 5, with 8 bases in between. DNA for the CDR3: TGCAGTGCTAGTTACAACAACAATGAGCAGTTCTTC. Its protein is CSASYNNNEQFF.

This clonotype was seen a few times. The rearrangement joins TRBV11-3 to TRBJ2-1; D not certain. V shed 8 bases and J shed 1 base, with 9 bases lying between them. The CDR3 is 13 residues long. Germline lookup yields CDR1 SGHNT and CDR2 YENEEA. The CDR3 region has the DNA TGTGCCAGCTCCCTAAATTCCTACAATGAGCAGTTCTTC. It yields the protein CASSLNSYNEQFF. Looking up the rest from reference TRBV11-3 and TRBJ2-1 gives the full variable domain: EAGVVQSPRYKIIEKKQPVAFWCNPISGHNTLYWYLQNLGQGPELLIRYENEEAVDDSQLPKDRFSAERLKGVDSTLKIQPAELGDSAVYLCASSLNSYNEQFFGPGTRLTVL.